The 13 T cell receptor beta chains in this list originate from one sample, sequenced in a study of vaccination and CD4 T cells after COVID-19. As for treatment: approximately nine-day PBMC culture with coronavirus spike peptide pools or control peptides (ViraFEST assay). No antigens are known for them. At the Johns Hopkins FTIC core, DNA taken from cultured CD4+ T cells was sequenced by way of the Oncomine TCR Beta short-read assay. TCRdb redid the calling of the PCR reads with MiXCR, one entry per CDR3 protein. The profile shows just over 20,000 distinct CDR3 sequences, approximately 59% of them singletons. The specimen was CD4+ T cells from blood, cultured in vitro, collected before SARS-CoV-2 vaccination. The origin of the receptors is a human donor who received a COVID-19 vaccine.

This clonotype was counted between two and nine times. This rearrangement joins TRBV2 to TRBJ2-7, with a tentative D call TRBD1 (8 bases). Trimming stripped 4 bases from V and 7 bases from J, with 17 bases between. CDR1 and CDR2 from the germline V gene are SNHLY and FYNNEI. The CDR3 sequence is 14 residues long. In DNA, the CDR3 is TGTGCCAGCAGTGGCTATAACAGGGGGGGGGAGCAGTACTTC. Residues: CASSGYNRGGEQYF.

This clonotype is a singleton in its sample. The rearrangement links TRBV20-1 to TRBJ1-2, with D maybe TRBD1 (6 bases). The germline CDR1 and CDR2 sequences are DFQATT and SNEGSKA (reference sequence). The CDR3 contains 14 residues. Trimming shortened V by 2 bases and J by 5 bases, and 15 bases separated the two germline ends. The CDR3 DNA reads TGCAGTGCTAGAAATCGCAGGGGACGGTATGGCTACACCTTC. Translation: CSARNRRGRYGYTF.

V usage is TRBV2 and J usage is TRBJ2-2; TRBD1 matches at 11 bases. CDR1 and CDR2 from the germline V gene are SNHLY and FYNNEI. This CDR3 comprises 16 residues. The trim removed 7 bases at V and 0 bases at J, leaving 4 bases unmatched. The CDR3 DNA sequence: TGTGCCAGCAAGGGACAGGGGGTGTCGAACACCGGGGAGCTGTTTTTT. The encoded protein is CASKGQGVSNTGELFF.

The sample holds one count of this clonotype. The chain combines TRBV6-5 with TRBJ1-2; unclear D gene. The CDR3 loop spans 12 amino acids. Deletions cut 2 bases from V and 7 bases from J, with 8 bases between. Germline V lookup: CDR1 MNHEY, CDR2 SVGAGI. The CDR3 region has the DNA TGTGCCAGCAGTTACAGTGGCCGTGGCTACACCTTC. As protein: CASSYSGRGYTF.

CDR3 in DNA: TGCGCCAGCAGCTCCAGACAGGACAATGAGCAGTTCTTC. Translation gives CASSSRQDNEQFF. The V call is TRBV5-1, the J call TRBJ2-1, with D possibly TRBD1 on 6 matching bases. Germline V gene lookup returns CDR1 SGHRS and CDR2 YFSETQ. This CDR3 contains 13 residues. Trimming stripped 3 bases from V and 5 bases from J, with 9 bases between.

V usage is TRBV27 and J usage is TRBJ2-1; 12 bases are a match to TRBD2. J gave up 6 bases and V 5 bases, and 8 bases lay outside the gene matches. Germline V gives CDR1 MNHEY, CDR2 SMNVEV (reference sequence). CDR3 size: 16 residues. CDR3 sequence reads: CASSLQTSGGRNEQFF. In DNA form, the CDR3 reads TGTGCCAGCAGTCTACAGACTAGCGGGGGTCGCAATGAGCAGTTCTTC.

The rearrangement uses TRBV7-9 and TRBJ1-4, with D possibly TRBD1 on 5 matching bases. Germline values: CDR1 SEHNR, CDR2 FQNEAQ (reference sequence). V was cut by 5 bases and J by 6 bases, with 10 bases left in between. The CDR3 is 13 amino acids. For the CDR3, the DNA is TGTGCCAGCAGCCATAGGGGTTATGAAAAACTGTTTTTT. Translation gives CASSHRGYEKLFF.

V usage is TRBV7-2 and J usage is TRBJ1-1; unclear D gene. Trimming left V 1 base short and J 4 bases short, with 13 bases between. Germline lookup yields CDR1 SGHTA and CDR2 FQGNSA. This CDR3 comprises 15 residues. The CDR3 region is CASSLVITRGTEAFF. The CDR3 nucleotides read TGTGCCAGCAGCTTAGTTATCACCCGGGGCACTGAAGCTTTCTTT.

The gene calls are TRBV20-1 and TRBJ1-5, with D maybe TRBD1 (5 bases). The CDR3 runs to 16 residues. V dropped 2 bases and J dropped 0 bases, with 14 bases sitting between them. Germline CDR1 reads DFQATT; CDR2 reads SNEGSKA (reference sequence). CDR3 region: CSARIGGGGSNQPQHF. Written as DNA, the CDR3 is TGCAGTGCTAGAATTGGAGGCGGGGGTAGCAATCAGCCCCAGCATTTT.

Here the CDR3 reads CASSSRQVLYEQYF. CDR3 nucleotide sequence: TGTGCCAGCAGTTCAAGACAGGTTTTGTACGAGCAGTACTTC. V is TRBV7-2 and J is TRBJ2-7, with a possible D match to TRBD1 (6 bases). From germline, CDR1 is SGHTA and CDR2 FQGNSA. This CDR3 has 14 residues. Trimming left V 6 bases short and J 4 bases short, with 16 bases between.

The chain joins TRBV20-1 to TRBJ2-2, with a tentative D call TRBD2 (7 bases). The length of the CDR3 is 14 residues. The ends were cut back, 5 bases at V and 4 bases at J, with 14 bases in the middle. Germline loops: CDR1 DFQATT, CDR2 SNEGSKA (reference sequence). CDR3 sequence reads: CSAQGGASTGELFF. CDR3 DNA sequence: TGCAGTGCTCAAGGGGGGGCAAGCACCGGGGAGCTGTTTTTT.

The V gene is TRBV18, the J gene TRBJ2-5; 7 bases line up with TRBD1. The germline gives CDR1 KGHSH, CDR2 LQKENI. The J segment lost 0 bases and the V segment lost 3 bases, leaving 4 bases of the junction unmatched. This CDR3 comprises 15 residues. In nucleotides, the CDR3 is TGTGCCAGCTCACCCATTGGACAGGACCAAGAGACCCAGTACTTC. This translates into CASSPIGQDQETQYF.

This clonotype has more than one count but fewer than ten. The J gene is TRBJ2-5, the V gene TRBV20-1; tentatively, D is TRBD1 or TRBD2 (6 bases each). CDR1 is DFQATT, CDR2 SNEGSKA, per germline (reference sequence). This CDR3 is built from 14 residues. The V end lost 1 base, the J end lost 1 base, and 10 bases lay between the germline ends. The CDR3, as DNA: TGCAGTGCTAGAGGAGGGGGGCCCCAAGAGACCCAGTACTTC. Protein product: CSARGGGPQETQYF.